The 22 T cell receptor beta chains below come from one sample, sequenced in a study of cytomegalovirus exposure and HLA in healthy donors (dated by TCRdb to 2015 to 2018). The method behind the library was the immunoSEQ multiplex PCR assay. For the multiplex PCR, a mixture combining 60 forward primers for TCR Vbeta segments and 13 reverse primers for TCR Jbeta segments was used. This immuneACCESS table, as held by TCRdb, lists in-frame sequences with V and J called but not all clones. Of the missing ones, under half trace to an unresolved V gene in checked studies; the others have no known cause. For this sample there are about 170,000 clones; roughly 80% appear just once. Together, the top ten hold approximately 2.2% of the sample. What was sequenced was PBMCs. The source is a male donor in good health and CMV-seronegative.

The chain recombines TRBV5-6 with TRBJ2-7; D is ambiguous. Trimming cost V 1 base and J 2 bases, with 13 bases left between them. Germline values: CDR1 SGHDT, CDR2 YYEEEE. The CDR3 has 15 amino acids. In DNA, the CDR3 is TGTGCCAGCAGCTTGATGCTAAATGTTCCCTACGAGCAGTACTTC. It specifies CASSLMLNVPYEQYF.

V and J are TRBV19 and TRBJ2-7, with unresolved D. The CDR3 runs to 15 residues. With 1 base removed from V and 0 bases from J, the gap between germline ends came to 10 bases. In germline, CDR1 is LNHDA, CDR2 SQIVND (reference sequence). In DNA form, the CDR3 reads TGTGCCAGTAGTATAGCTTCCCACGGCTCCTACGAGCAGTACTTC. Protein: CASSIASHGSYEQYF.

As DNA, the CDR3 is TGTGCCAGCAGCTCCTCATGGGGGGGCGAGGGCTATGGCTACACCTTC. It is translated as CASSSSWGGEGYGYTF. V is TRBV7-9 and J is TRBJ1-2, with D perhaps TRBD1 (6 bases). The CDR3 has 16 amino acids. The germline gives CDR1 SEHNR, CDR2 FQNEAQ (reference sequence). Trimming shortened V by 4 bases and J by 4 bases, and 19 bases separated the two germline ends.

J is TRBJ1-2 and V is TRBV2, with D possibly being TRBD1 (6 bases). The CDR3 is 15 residues long. V lost 6 bases and J lost 2, with 16 bases in between. CDR1 SNHLY and CDR2 FYNNEI come from the germline V gene. The CDR3 sequence: CASSPRGGLNYGYTF. As DNA, the CDR3 is TGTGCCAGCAGCCCCCGGGGGGGGCTGAACTATGGCTACACCTTC.

The chain's CDR3 is CASSESGQPQHF. CDR3 sequence (DNA): TGTGCCAGCAGTGAATCGGGTCAGCCCCAGCATTTT. The rearrangement links TRBV7-8 to TRBJ1-5; D remains ambiguous. From germline, CDR1 is SGHVS and CDR2 FQNEAQ. This CDR3 has 12 residues. V was trimmed by 6 bases and J by 6 bases, leaving 9 bases between them.

This chain connects TRBV9 to TRBJ2-2, with D perhaps TRBD2 (5 bases). V shed 0 bases and J shed 4 bases, with 10 bases lying between them. The germline gives CDR1 SGDLS, CDR2 YYNGEE. There are 15 residues in the CDR3. The CDR3 nucleotides are TGTGCCAGCAGCGTAGTGGGGAGCCCCACCGGGGAGCTGTTTTTT. This gives the protein CASSVVGSPTGELFF.

The V and J genes are TRBV15 and TRBJ2-7; 9 bases are a match to TRBD1. Trimming at V came to 0 bases and at J to 5 bases, leaving 5 bases not matched to a gene. The germline gives CDR1 LNHNV, CDR2 YYDKDF (reference sequence). The CDR3 contains 15 residues. CDR3 coding DNA: TGTGCCACCAGCAGAGATTTCGGGGACAGGGACGAGCAGTACTTC. This encodes CATSRDFGDRDEQYF.

This clone has a handful of counts. The chain's CDR3 is CASSLGPTSGGSSKYF. For the CDR3, the DNA is TGTGCCAGCAGCTTAGGACCTACTAGCGGGGGGTCCTCCAAGTACTTC. J is TRBJ2-5 and V is TRBV7-2; TRBD2 agrees at 12 bases. J lost 12 bases, V lost 1 base, and 12 bases had no gene match. Germline loops: CDR1 SGHTA, CDR2 FQGNSA. This CDR3 region has 16 residues.

This clone turned up a few times. As DNA, the CDR3 is TGTGCCAGCAGGAGGGCAGACAACACTGAAGCTTTCTTT. This codes for CASRRADNTEAFF. The chain uses TRBV6-4 and TRBJ1-1; D remains ambiguous. CDR1 MRHNA and CDR2 SNTAGT come from the germline V gene. The CDR3 extends over 13 amino acids. Deletions cut 6 bases from V and 2 bases from J, with 10 bases between.

V gene TRBV6-1 combines with J gene TRBJ1-1; D is uncertain. The CDR3 contains 12 residues. Germline CDR1 is MNHNS and CDR2 is SASEGT. Trimming removed 3 bases from V and 4 bases from J, with 6 bases in between. CDR3: CASSDRGTEAFF. CDR3 bases: TGTGCCAGCAGTGATAGAGGCACTGAAGCTTTCTTT.

The chain uses TRBV7-9 and TRBJ1-1; 8 nucleotides line up with TRBD1. The V and J ends lost 5 bases and 0 bases, in that order; junction bases with no gene match: 5. The CDR3 extends over 15 amino acids. CDR1 and CDR2 (germline): SEHNR, FQNEAQ (reference sequence). DNA for the CDR3: TGTGCCAGCAGCCTACGACAGGGGCTGAACACTGAAGCTTTCTTT. This codes for CASSLRQGLNTEAFF.

V and J are TRBV18 and TRBJ1-6; TRBD1 is a possible D gene (6 bases). CDR1 KGHSH and CDR2 LQKENI come from the germline V gene. The germline V and J ends were trimmed by 6 bases and 4 bases, with 13 bases remaining between them. The CDR3 length is 15 residues. DNA of the CDR3: TGTGCCAGCTCGCAAGGACAGTCATATAATTCACCCCTCCACTTT. Amino acid sequence: CASSQGQSYNSPLHF.

The V gene is TRBV13, the J gene TRBJ2-1; 12 bases agree with TRBD1. Per germline, CDR1 PRHDT and CDR2 FYEKMQ (reference sequence). This CDR3 is built from 18 residues. V shed 4 bases and J 5 bases; nucleotides not matched to a gene: 12. The CDR3 loop is CASSSYYGTGGLNNEQFF. DNA of the CDR3: TGTGCCAGCAGCTCGTACTACGGGACAGGGGGCCTCAACAATGAGCAGTTCTTC.

V is TRBV28 and J is TRBJ2-3; 7 positions match TRBD1. The V segment lost 5 bases and the J segment 2 bases; nucleotides outside the gene matches: 4. CDR1 is MDHEN and CDR2 is SYDVKM in the germline V gene. The CDR3 spans 14 residues. As DNA, the CDR3 is TGTGCCAGCAGTAGACAGGGAGTCACAGATACGCAGTATTTT. Its protein is CASSRQGVTDTQYF. The full variable domain, with the rest looked up from reference TRBV28 and TRBJ2-3, is DVKVTQSSRYLVKRTGEKVFLECVQDMDHENMFWYRQDPGLGLRLIYFSYDVKMKEKGDIPEGYSVSREKKERFSLILESASTNQTSMYLCASSRQGVTDTQYFGPGTRLTVL.

The rearrangement joins TRBV5-1 to TRBJ1-4; possibly TRBD1 for D (6 bases). V shed 0 bases and J shed 2 bases, with 11 bases lying between them. CDR1 and CDR2 (germline): SGHRS, YFSETQ. CDR3 size: 16 residues. CDR3 residues: CASSLAGELTNEKLFF. In DNA form, the CDR3 reads TGCGCCAGCAGCTTGGCAGGGGAATTGACTAATGAAAAACTGTTTTTT.

This clone occurred a few times. Other DNA variants within this sample encode the same CDR3. The rearrangement joins TRBV5-4 to TRBJ2-7, with 8 bases that match TRBD1. The CDR3 contains 13 residues. Looked up from germline, CDR1 is SGHNT and CDR2 is YYREEE (reference sequence). J lost 5 bases, V lost 1 base, and 2 bases had no gene match. CDR3 nucleotide sequence: TGTGCCAGCAGCTTGCAGGGGGCGGACGAGCAGTACTTC. It is translated as CASSLQGADEQYF.

J is TRBJ1-2 and V is TRBV12-5; D is undetermined. The germline V and J ends were trimmed by 1 base and 7 bases, with 13 bases remaining between them. CDR1 is LGHNT, CDR2 FRNRAP, per germline. The CDR3 spans 14 residues. CDR3 protein: CASGLGAQIFGYTF. CDR3 nucleotide sequence: TGTGCTAGTGGTTTGGGGGCCCAAATCTTTGGCTACACCTTC.

The V call is TRBV6-1, the J call TRBJ1-1; D not certain. CDR1 is MNHNS and CDR2 is SASEGT in the germline V gene. The CDR3 has 13 residues. V was cut by 5 bases and J by 5 bases, with 12 bases left in between. CDR3 in amino acids: CASSLGLATEAFF. CDR3 DNA: TGTGCCAGCAGTTTGGGATTAGCGACTGAAGCTTTCTTT.

The J gene is TRBJ1-2, the V gene TRBV5-4; D is ambiguous. The CDR3 runs to 13 residues. CDR1 SGHNT and CDR2 YYREEE come from the germline V gene (reference sequence). V was shortened by 3 bases and J by 0 bases, with 6 bases between the two germline ends. CDR3 coding DNA: TGTGCCAGCAGCTCCGAGACTAACTATGGCTACACCTTC. It translates to CASSSETNYGYTF.

V gene TRBV7-9 combines with J gene TRBJ2-7; 11 positions agree with TRBD2. Germline V gives CDR1 SEHNR, CDR2 FQNEAQ (reference sequence). J lost 7 bases, V lost 4 bases, and 12 bases had no gene match. The CDR3 is 16 amino acids. Here the CDR3 reads CASSYLAGGGPREQYF. As DNA, the CDR3 is TGTGCCAGCAGCTACTTAGCGGGAGGGGGTCCTCGTGAGCAGTACTTC.

The chain joins TRBV5-6 to TRBJ1-1, with a possible D match to TRBD1 (5 bases). This CDR3 is 14 amino acids long. Trimming took 5 bases from V and 5 from J, leaving 16 bases between them. Germline V CDR1 and CDR2: SGHDT, YYEEEE. The CDR3 DNA reads TGTGCCAGCAGATGGGGGGGGATGTGGACTGAAGCTTTCTTT. Translated, it gives CASRWGGMWTEAFF.

The J gene is TRBJ2-7, the V gene TRBV5-5, with no clear D. Germline V gene data show CDR1 as SGHKS and CDR2 as YYEKEE (reference sequence). Deletions cut 4 bases from V and 1 base from J, with 3 bases between. CDR3 length: 11 amino acids. In nucleotides, the CDR3 is TGTGCCAGCAGCCCTTCCTACGAGCAGTACTTC. As protein: CASSPSYEQYF.